This TCR beta chain is from a study of T cells after yellow fever vaccination. Each CDR3 protein gets one entry after TCRdb re-called the 5' RACE reads with MiXCR. The sample shows roughly 180,000 distinct CDR3 sequences, approximately 6.2% of them seen only once. Of note for this clonotype: As yet, its antigen is unknown.

V gave up 4 bases and J gave up 2 bases; unmatched junction bases: 7. Germline CDR1 SGHTA, CDR2 FQGTGA. This CDR3 is built from 17 residues. Study-level results: There was a small share of clonotypes that showed up in both the CD4 and CD8 compartments. There was a possibility that FACS-sorted repertoires contained abundant clonotypes contaminating from the bulk population.

The sequences come from CD4+ T cells sorted from PBMCs, collected on the day of the first yellow fever vaccination. This TCR was sampled from a young man who received the YFV17D yellow fever vaccine. The genes are TRBV7-3 and TRBJ2-3; 12 bases are shared with TRBD2. For the CDR3, the DNA is TGTGCCAGCAGCTACGCTAGGACTAGCGGGGACACAGATACGCAGTATTTT. Translation: CASSYARTSGDTDTQYF.